The clone carrying this T cell receptor beta chain was recorded once. These data belong to a study of CD8+ T cells in alopecia areata. cDNA reverse transcribed from extracted RNA served as the sequencing template. Sequenced by immunoSEQ multiplex PCR; TCRdb stores in-frame clones only, minus some. The sample has fewer than 200,000 clones, approximately 65% seen once. This CDR3 is built from 13 residues. V lost 7 bases, J lost 9 bases, and 16 bases lay in between. Per the germline V gene, CDR1 is SQVTM and CDR2 is ANQGSEA. The rearrangement uses TRBV29-1 and TRBJ1-6, with D maybe TRBD1 (6 bases). This TCR was sampled from a human donor with alopecia areata. Here the sequenced sample was CD8+ T cells sorted from blood, taken at week 0. The chain's CDR3 is CSAQNGQSSPLHF. The DNA for the CDR3 is TGCAGCGCCCAAAATGGACAGTCTTCACCCCTCCACTTT.